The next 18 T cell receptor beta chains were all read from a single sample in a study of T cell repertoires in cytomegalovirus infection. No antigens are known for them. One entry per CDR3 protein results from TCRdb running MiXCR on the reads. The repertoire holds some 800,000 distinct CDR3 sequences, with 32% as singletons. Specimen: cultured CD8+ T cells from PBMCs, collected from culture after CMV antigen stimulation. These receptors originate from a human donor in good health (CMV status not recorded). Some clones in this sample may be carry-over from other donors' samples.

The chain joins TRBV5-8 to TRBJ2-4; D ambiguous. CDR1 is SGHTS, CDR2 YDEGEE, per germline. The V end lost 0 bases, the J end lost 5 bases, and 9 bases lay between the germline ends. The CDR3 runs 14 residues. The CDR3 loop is CASSLEGLQNIQYF. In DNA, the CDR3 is TGTGCCAGCAGCTTGGAAGGGTTACAAAACATTCAGTACTTC.

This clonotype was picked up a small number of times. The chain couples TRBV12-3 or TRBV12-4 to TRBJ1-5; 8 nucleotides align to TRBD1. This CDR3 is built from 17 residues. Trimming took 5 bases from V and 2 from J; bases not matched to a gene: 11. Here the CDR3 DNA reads TGTGCCAGCAGTCCATGGACAGGGAGCGGGGGCAATCAGCCCCAGCATTTT. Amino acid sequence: CASSPWTGSGGNQPQHF.

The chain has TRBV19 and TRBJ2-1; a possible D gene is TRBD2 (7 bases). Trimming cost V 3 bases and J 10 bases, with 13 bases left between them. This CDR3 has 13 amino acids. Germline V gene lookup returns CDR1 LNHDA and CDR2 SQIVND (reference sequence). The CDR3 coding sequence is TGTGCCAGTAGTATGGGGGGGGCTGGAGAGCAGTTCTTC. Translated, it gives CASSMGGAGEQFF.

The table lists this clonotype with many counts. The CDR3 is CASSLRQSSGNTIYF. CDR3 bases: TGTGCCAGCAGCCTCAGACAGAGCTCTGGAAACACCATATATTTT. The chain is built from TRBV7-6 and TRBJ1-3, with a weak D call TRBD1 (5 bases). This CDR3 contains 15 residues. Germline CDR1 is SGHVS and CDR2 is FNYEAQ. The ends were cut back, 5 bases at V and 0 bases at J, with 11 bases in the middle.

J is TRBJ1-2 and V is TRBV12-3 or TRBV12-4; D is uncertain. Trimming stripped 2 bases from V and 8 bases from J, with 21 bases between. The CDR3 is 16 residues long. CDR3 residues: CASSLRTSGPFRGYTF. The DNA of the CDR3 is TGTGCCAGCAGTTTAAGGACCAGTGGTCCTTTCCGGGGCTACACCTTC.

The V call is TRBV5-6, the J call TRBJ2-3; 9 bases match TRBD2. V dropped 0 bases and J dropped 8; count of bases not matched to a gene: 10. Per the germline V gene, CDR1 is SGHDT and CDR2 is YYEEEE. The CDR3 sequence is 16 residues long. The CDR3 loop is CASSLEGGGARRTQYF. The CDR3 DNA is TGTGCCAGCAGCTTGGAAGGCGGGGGGGCGCGACGTACGCAGTATTTT.

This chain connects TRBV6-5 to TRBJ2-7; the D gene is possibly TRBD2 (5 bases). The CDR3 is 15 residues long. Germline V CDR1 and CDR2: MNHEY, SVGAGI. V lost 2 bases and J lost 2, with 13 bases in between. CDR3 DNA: TGTGCCAGCAGTTACCGGGCTTGGGAGACCTACGAGCAGTACTTC. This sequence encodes CASSYRAWETYEQYF.

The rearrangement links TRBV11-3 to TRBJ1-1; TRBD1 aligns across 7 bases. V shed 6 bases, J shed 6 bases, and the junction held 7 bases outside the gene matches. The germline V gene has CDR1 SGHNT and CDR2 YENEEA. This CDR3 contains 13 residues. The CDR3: CASSYNRGSEAFF. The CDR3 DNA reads TGTGCCAGCAGTTATAACAGGGGCTCTGAAGCTTTCTTT.

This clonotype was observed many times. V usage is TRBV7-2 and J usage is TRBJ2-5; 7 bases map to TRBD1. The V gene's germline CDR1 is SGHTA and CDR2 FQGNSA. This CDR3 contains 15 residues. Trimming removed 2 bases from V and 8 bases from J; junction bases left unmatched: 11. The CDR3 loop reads CASSLNRGLPETQYF. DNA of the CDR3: TGTGCCAGCAGCTTAAACAGGGGTTTGCCAGAAACCCAGTACTTC. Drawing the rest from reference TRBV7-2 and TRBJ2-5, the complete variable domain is GAGVSQSPSNKVTEKGKDVELRCDPISGHTALYWYRQSLGQGLEFLIYFQGNSAPDKSGLPSDRFSAERTGGSVSTLTIQRTQQEDSAVYLCASSLNRGLPETQYFGPGTRLLVL.

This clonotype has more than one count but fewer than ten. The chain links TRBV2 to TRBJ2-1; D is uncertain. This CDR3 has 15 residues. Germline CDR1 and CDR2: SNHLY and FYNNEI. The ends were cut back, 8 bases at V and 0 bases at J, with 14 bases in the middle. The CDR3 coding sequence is TGTGCCAGCTGTCCAACTGCGAGCTCCTACAATGAGCAGTTCTTC. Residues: CASCPTASSYNEQFF.

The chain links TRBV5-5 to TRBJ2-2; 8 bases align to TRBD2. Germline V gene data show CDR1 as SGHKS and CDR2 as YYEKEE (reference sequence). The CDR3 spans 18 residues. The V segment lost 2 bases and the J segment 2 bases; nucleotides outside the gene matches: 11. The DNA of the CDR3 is TGTGCCAGCAGCTTCTACCCTACGGGGGGGGGTAACACCGGGGAGCTGTTTTTT. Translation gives CASSFYPTGGGNTGELFF.

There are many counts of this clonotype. CDR3 residues: CASSTNRGSIYEQYF. CDR3 bases: TGTGCCAGCAGCACCAACAGGGGAAGTATATACGAGCAGTACTTC. The chain links TRBV12-3 or TRBV12-4 to TRBJ2-7; the match to TRBD1 covers 7 bases. V shed 6 bases and J 4 bases; nucleotides not matched to a gene: 12. This CDR3 comprises 15 residues.

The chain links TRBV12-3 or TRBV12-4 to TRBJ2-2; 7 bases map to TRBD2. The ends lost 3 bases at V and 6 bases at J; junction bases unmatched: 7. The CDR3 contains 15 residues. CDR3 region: CASSLASGDSGELFF. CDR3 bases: TGTGCCAGCAGTTTGGCCAGCGGGGATTCCGGGGAGCTGTTTTTT.

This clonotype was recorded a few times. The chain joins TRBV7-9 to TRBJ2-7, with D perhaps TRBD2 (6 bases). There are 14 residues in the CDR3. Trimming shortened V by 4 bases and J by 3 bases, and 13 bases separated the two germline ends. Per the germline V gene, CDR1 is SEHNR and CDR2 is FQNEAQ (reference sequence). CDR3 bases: TGTGCCAGCAGCTCGGAGGGCTACCTCTACGAGCAGTACGTC. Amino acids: CASSSEGYLYEQYV.

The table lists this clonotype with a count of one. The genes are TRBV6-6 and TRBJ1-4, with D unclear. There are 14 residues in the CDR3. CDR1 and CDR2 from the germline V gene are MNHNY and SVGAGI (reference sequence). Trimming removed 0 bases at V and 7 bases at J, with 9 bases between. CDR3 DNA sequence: TGTGCCAGCAGTTACTCGGCGGGGAGTGAAAAACTGTTTTTT. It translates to CASSYSAGSEKLFF.

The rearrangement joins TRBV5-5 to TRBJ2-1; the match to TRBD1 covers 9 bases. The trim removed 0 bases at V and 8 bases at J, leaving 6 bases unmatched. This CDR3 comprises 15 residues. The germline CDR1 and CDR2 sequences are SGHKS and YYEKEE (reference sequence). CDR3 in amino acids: CASSLGQGVRYEQFF. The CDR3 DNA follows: TGTGCCAGCAGCTTGGGACAGGGGGTAAGATATGAGCAGTTCTTC.

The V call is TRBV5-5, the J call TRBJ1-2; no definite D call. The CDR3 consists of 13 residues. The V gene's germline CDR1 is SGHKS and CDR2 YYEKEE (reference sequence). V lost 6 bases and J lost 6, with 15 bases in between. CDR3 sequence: CASTLGGPDGYTF. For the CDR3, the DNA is TGTGCCAGCACCCTCGGAGGGCCTGATGGCTACACCTTC.

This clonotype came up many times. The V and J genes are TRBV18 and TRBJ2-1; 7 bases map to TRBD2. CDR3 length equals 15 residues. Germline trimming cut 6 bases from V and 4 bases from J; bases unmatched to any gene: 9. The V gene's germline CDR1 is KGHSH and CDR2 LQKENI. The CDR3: CASSLGLAEYNEQFF. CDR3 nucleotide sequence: TGTGCCAGCTCCCTCGGTCTAGCGGAGTACAATGAGCAGTTCTTC.